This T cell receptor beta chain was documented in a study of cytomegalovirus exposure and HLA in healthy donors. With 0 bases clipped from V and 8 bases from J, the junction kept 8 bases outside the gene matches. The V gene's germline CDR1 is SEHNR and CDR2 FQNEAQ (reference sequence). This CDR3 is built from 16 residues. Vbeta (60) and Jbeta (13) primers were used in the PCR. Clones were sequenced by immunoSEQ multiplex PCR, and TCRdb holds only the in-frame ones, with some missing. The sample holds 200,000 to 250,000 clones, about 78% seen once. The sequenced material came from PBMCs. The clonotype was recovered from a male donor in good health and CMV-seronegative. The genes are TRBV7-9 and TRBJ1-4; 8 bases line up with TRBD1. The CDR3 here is CASSLARTGRGEKLFF. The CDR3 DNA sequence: TGTGCCAGCAGCTTAGCCCGGACAGGGCGGGGGGAAAAACTGTTTTTT.